This T cell receptor beta chain was sequenced in a study of CD8 T cells in Susac syndrome. After extraction with the RNeasy kit, roughly 0.5 to 1 ug of the RNA was reverse transcribed using random hexamers. MiXCR was run by TCRdb on the immunoSEQ multiplex PCR reads, yielding one entry per CDR3 protein. The repertoire has about 150,000 distinct CDR3 sequences, roughly 95% of them found once; the top ten carry about 0.076%. The length of the CDR3 is 16 residues. Germline assignment: CDR1 SGHDT and CDR2 YYEEEE. V was clipped by 0 bases and J by 0 bases, with 11 bases between them. Controls matched for sex and age were healthy donors. CD8+ and CD4+ T cells were negatively isolated; TEMRA cells were FACS-enriched.

The sequence was collected from a human donor in good health. Sequences were obtained from CD4+ T cells from PBMCs. The J gene is TRBJ2-3, the V gene TRBV5-6; D is possibly TRBD2 (5 bases). The CDR3 DNA reads as TGTGCCAGCAGCTTGGATCCAGCGGTTAGCACAGATACGCAGTATTTT. Encoded protein: CASSLDPAVSTDTQYF. Full variable domain (missing parts from reference TRBV5-6 and TRBJ2-3): DAGVTQSPTHLIKTRGQQVTLRCSPKSGHDTVSWYQQALGQGPQFIFQYYEEEERQRGNFPDRFSGHQFPNYSSELNVNALLLGDSALYLCASSLDPAVSTDTQYFGPGTRLTVL.